This TCR beta chain appears in the sequencing data of a study of T cell changes during pregnancy in multiple sclerosis. Sequenced by immunoSEQ multiplex PCR; TCRdb stores in-frame clones only, minus some. The sample has tens of thousands of clones, under 95% seen once. There are 14 residues in the CDR3. Trimming pared 6 bases from V and 2 bases from J, leaving 14 bases between. Per the germline V gene, CDR1 is MNHNS and CDR2 is SASEGT. The receptor was isolated from a female donor with multiple sclerosis, enrolled in a pregnancy study. The J gene is TRBJ2-7, the V gene TRBV6-1; a weak D match, TRBD1 (6 bases). The input for sequencing was peripheral blood, taken before pregnancy. CDR3 sequence (DNA): TGTGCCAGCAGGCCCGCAGGGGTCCCCTACGAGCAGTACTTC. As protein: CASRPAGVPYEQYF.